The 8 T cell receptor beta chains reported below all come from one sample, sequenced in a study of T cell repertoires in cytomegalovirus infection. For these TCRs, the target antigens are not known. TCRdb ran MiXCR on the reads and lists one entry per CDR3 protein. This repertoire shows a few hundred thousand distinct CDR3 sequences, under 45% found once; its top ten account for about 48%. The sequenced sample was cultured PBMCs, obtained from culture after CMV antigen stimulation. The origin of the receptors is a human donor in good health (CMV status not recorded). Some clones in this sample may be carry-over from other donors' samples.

The CDR3 reads CASSIAGEYTGELFF. CDR3 nucleotide sequence: TGTGCCAGTAGTATTGCAGGGGAATATACCGGGGAGCTGTTTTTT. The chain recombines TRBV19 with TRBJ2-2, with D tentatively TRBD1 (6 bases). This CDR3 comprises 15 residues. The V gene's germline CDR1 is LNHDA and CDR2 SQIVND (reference sequence). Trimming shortened V by 3 bases and J by 5 bases, and 13 bases separated the two germline ends.

In DNA, the CDR3 is TGTGCCAGCCGCAAGGGATCGCATGAGCAGTTCTTC. As protein: CASRKGSHEQFF. This sequence joins TRBV2 and TRBJ2-1; D not certain. Trimming shortened V by 8 bases and J by 8 bases, and 13 bases separated the two germline ends. This CDR3 has 12 residues. Germline V gives CDR1 SNHLY, CDR2 FYNNEI.

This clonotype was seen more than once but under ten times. CDR3 nucleotides: TGTGCCAGCAGCTCGAAACGCCTAGCGGGAGGGCCCGATAGCTCCTACAATGAGCAGTTCTTC. It yields the protein CASSSKRLAGGPDSSYNEQFF. The chain recombines TRBV7-8 with TRBJ2-1; 12 bases agree with TRBD2. This CDR3 spans 21 amino acids. Germline V gene sequence: CDR1 SGHVS, CDR2 FQNEAQ. V lost 4 bases, J lost 0 bases, and 16 bases stayed unmatched. The whole variable domain, filled in from reference TRBV7-8 and TRBJ2-1, reads GAGVSQSPRYKVAKRGQDVALRCDPISGHVSLFWYQQALGQGPEFLTYFQNEAQLDKSGLPSDRFFAERPEGSVSTLKIQRTQQEDSAVYLCASSSKRLAGGPDSSYNEQFFGPGTRLTVL.

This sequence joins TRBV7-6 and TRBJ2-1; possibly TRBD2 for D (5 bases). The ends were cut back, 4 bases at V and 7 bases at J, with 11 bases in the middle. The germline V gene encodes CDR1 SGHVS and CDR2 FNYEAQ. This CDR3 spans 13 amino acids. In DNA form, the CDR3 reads TGTGCCAGCAGCTCTGGACTGAAGAATGAGCAGTTCTTC. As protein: CASSSGLKNEQFF.

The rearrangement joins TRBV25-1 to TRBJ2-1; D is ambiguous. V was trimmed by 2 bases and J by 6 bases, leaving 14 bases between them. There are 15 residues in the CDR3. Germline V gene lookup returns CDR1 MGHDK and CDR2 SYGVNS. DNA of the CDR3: TGTGCCAGCAGTGAAGTGTCAGCGATTGGCAATGAGCAGTTCTTC. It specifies CASSEVSAIGNEQFF.

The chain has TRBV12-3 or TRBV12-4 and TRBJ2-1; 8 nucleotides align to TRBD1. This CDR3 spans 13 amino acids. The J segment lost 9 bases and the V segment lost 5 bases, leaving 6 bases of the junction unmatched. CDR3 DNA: TGTGCCAGCAGTAACCTACAGGGGGGTGAGCAGTTCTTC. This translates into CASSNLQGGEQFF.

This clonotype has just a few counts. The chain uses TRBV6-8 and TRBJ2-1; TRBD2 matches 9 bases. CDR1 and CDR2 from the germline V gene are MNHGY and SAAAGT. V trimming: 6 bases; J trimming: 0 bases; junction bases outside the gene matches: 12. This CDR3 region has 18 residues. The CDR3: CASRLAGRLCGSYNEQFF. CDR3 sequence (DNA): TGTGCCAGCAGACTAGCGGGCCGACTGTGCGGCTCCTACAATGAGCAGTTCTTC.

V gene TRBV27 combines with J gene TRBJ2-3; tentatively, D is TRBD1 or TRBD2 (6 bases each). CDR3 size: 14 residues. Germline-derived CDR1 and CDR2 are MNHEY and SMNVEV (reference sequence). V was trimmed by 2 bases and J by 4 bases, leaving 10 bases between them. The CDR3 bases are TGTGCCAGCAGTTTAAGGGGGGTAGCAGATACGCAGTATTTT. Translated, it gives CASSLRGVADTQYF.